The next 5 T cell receptor beta chains were all read from a single sample in a study of long-term antiretroviral therapy in people with HIV. Runs used v3.0 of the immunoSEQ assay and were done at survey level. Clones were read by immunoSEQ multiplex PCR, and TCRdb kept only the in-frame ones, dropping some. In the table there are approximately 45,000 clones, about 89% of which are singletons. The sample in question was unsorted PBMCs, obtained 0.1 years before starting antiretroviral therapy. The receptors come from a woman between 50 and 59 years old with HIV.

The V call is TRBV6-1, the J call TRBJ1-2; TRBD1 agrees at 7 bases. The CDR3 runs 16 residues. Germline V gene lookup returns CDR1 MNHNS and CDR2 SASEGT. With 0 bases clipped from V and 4 bases from J, the junction kept 8 bases outside the gene matches. The CDR3 loop is CASSEAADRAGYGYTF. The CDR3, as DNA: TGTGCCAGCAGTGAAGCTGCTGACAGGGCGGGCTATGGCTACACCTTC.

This clone was observed a handful of times. V gene TRBV7-3 combines with J gene TRBJ1-2, with D hard to call. Trimming stripped 5 bases from V and 6 bases from J, with 13 bases between. There are 13 residues in the CDR3. Per the germline V gene, CDR1 is SGHTA and CDR2 is FQGTGA. This chain's CDR3 is CASSPRITHGYTF. CDR3 sequence (DNA): TGTGCCAGCAGCCCTCGGATCACACATGGCTACACCTTC.

This chain connects TRBV7-3 to TRBJ2-7; 10 bases fit TRBD1. Germline values: CDR1 SGHTA, CDR2 FQGTGA. V lost 6 bases, J lost 3 bases, and 2 bases stayed unmatched. The CDR3 loop spans 13 amino acids. CDR3 sequence: CASSRDRGYEQYF. DNA of the CDR3: TGTGCCAGCAGTCGGGACAGGGGCTACGAGCAGTACTTC. The variable domain in full, with the rest retrieved from reference TRBV7-3 and TRBJ2-7, is GAGVSQTPSNKVTEKGKYVELRCDPISGHTALYWYRQSLGQGPEFLIYFQGTGAADDSGLPNDRFFAVRPEGSVSTLKIQRTERGDSAVYLCASSRDRGYEQYFGPGTRLTVT.

V gene TRBV5-4 combines with J gene TRBJ2-1; 7 bases match TRBD1. The germline CDR1 and CDR2 sequences are SGHNT and YYREEE (reference sequence). J gave up 9 bases and V 3 bases, and 12 bases lay outside the gene matches. The CDR3 contains 15 residues. Here the CDR3 DNA reads TGTGCCAGCAGCTCCGGACAGGCCCTTTCACCTGAGCAGTTCTTC. Its protein is CASSSGQALSPEQFF.

This clone was observed a handful of times. A read error is likely, as this CDR3 ends without the conserved phenylalanine or tryptophan. The DNA is omitted, as the CDR3 cannot be located on it reliably, and the CDR3 follows TCRdb's listing. V usage is TRBV2 and J usage is TRBJ1-5; the table calls TRBD1, which could not be checked here. In germline, CDR1 is SNHLY, CDR2 FYNNEI. The CDR3 has 10 residues if both end residues are counted. This CDR3 is CASRGTALLS.